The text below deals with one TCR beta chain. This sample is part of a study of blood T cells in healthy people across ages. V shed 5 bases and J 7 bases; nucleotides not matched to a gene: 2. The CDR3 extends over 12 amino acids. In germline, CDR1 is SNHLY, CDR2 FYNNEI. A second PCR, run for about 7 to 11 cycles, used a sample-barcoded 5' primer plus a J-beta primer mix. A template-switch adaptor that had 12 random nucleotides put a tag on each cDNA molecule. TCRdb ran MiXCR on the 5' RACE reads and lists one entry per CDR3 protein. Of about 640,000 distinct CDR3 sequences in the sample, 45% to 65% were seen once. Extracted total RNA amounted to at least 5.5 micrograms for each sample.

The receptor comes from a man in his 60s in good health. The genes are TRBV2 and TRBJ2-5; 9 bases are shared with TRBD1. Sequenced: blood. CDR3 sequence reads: CASSRQGGTQYF. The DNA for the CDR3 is TGTGCCAGCAGTCGACAGGGGGGGACCCAGTACTTC. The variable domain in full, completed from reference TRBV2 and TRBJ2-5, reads EPEVTQTPSHQVTQMGQEVILRCVPISNHLYFYWYRQILGQKVEFLVSFYNNEISEKSEIFDDQFSVERPDGSNFTLKIRSTKLEDSAMYFCASSRQGGTQYFGPGTRLLVL.